The TCR beta chain described here comes from a study of CD8 T cells in ankylosing spondylitis. Notes on the study in general: What appeared characteristic of ankylosing spondylitis blood was a TCR beta motif of eight highly homologous variants. Reported data indicate significant enrichment of disease-linked clones within matched ankylosing spondylitis synovial fluid.

The V and J ends lost 3 bases and 1 base, in that order; junction bases with no gene match: 1. Germline CDR1 and CDR2: SGHRS and YFSETQ. The CDR3 sequence is 14 residues long. In its sample, this clonotype was seen a few times. Its specificity is unknown. Researchers built TCR beta libraries using quantitative 5'-RACE with molecular barcodes. Via MiXCR, TCRdb re-called the 5' RACE reads, giving one row per CDR3 protein. The sample has 700,000 to 850,000 distinct CDR3 sequences; roughly 12% are singletons. V and J are TRBV5-1 and TRBJ2-3; 8 nucleotides line up with TRBD2. Source material: blood, either unsorted or a sorted T cell fraction (not recorded which). This TCR came from a male donor with ankylosing spondylitis. CDR3 residues: CASSSAGGTDTQYF. The CDR3 DNA reads as TGCGCCAGCAGCTCAGCGGGGGGCACAGATACGCAGTATTTT.